A single T cell receptor beta chain is shown here with its context. Antigen specificity is unknown. This sample was taken from a study of cytomegalovirus exposure and HLA in healthy donors. The germline gives CDR1 MNHNS, CDR2 SASEGT. The CDR3 has 13 amino acids. The V end was cut by 6 bases, the J end by 3 bases, with 11 bases between. Everyone who donated was a healthy bone marrow donor. Researchers ran the PCR with 60 Vbeta and 13 Jbeta primers. Sequencing used immunoSEQ multiplex PCR; TCRdb keeps in-frame clones, though not all of them. Of some 110,000 clones in the sample, around 63% were seen once. Study-level results: Based on reports, TCR beta sequences accurately predicted HLA-A and HLA-B alleles for most subjects. Among TCR beta chains, those listed as cytomegalovirus-associated numbered roughly 150.

This receptor was obtained from a man younger than 45 in good health and CMV-seronegative. The specimen sequenced was PBMCs. This chain links TRBV6-1 with TRBJ1-2; D unclear. The CDR3 here is CASSLQYDYGYTF. The CDR3 bases are TGTGCCAGCAGCTTACAGTACGACTATGGCTACACCTTC.